These 27 T cell receptor beta chains were sequenced from one sample in a study of blood T cell repertoires in COVID-19 (dated by TCRdb to about 2020). Preparation of the library involved the immunoSEQ multiplex PCR assay. This is the immuneACCESS table as TCRdb keeps it, with only in-frame sequences that have V and J called. A part of the clones is gone; compared with another copy, unresolved V genes explain less than half, and the rest is unexplained. The sample table holds some 250,000 clones, of which about 83% were seen once. The ten largest clones add up to roughly 2% of the sample. Input material: peripheral blood. These receptors came from a man aged 25-45 years who had recovered from COVID-19.

The V and J genes are TRBV10-3 and TRBJ2-2; D possibly corresponds to TRBD2 (6 bases). Germline lookup yields CDR1 ENHRY and CDR2 SYGVKD. V was clipped by 6 bases and J by 3 bases, with 17 bases between them. The CDR3 totals 16 residues. The CDR3 sequence is CAISYEPGADTGELFF. The CDR3 coding sequence is TGTGCCATCAGCTACGAGCCGGGAGCAGACACCGGGGAGCTGTTTTTT.

The chain employs TRBV4-1 and TRBJ1-5; TRBD1 agrees at 7 bases. The V segment lost 0 bases and the J segment 5 bases; nucleotides outside the gene matches: 10. Germline CDR1 MGHRA, CDR2 YSYEKL. This CDR3 is built from 17 residues. The CDR3 loop is CASSQEDGGDRDQPQHF. CDR3 DNA: TGCGCCAGCAGCCAAGAGGATGGTGGGGACAGAGATCAGCCCCAGCATTTT.

The table lists this clone with a few counts. The rearrangement links TRBV2 to TRBJ2-7; D perhaps matches TRBD2 (5 bases). The germline V gene has CDR1 SNHLY and CDR2 FYNNEI. CDR3 length: 14 residues. The germline V and J ends were trimmed by 6 bases and 3 bases, with 15 bases remaining between them. The CDR3 DNA reads TGTGCCAGCAGGAAGTCAACTAGTGACTACGAGCAGTACTTC. The encoded protein is CASRKSTSDYEQYF.

This chain connects TRBV28 to TRBJ1-4; D not certain. This CDR3 is 14 amino acids long. The germline CDR1 and CDR2 sequences are MDHEN and SYDVKM. V lost 7 bases to trimming and J lost 0 bases, with 9 bases between them. Here the CDR3 DNA reads TGTGCCAGCACCTCGGGTGCAACTAATGAAAAACTGTTTTTT. Amino acid sequence: CASTSGATNEKLFF.

CDR3 sequence: CASSLLATDTQYF. The CDR3 nucleotides are TGTGCCAGCAGTTTACTAGCTACAGATACGCAGTATTTT. The genes are TRBV12-3 or TRBV12-4 and TRBJ2-3; D possibly corresponds to TRBD2 (5 bases). This CDR3 region has 13 residues. Trimming stripped 2 bases from V and 3 bases from J, with 6 bases between.

This chain joins TRBV10-2 and TRBJ2-1; TRBD2 might be the D (7 bases). The length of the CDR3 is 18 residues. Germline CDR1 and CDR2: WSHSY and SAAADI. V was trimmed by 0 bases and J by 1 base, leaving 16 bases between them. CDR3 in DNA: TGCGCCAGCAGTGAGTCTGAACCCGGGGGGCCATCCTACAATGAGCAGTTCTTC. Encoded protein: CASSESEPGGPSYNEQFF.

The chain uses TRBV6-2 or TRBV6-3 and TRBJ1-1; D is uncertain. CDR3 length: 14 residues. The germline V and J ends were trimmed by 5 bases and 0 bases, with 10 bases remaining between them. Germline V gene sequence: CDR1 MNHEY, CDR2 SVGEGT. CDR3 sequence reads: CASSIVRMNTEAFF. The CDR3, as DNA: TGTGCCAGCAGTATAGTAAGAATGAACACTGAAGCTTTCTTT.

The V and J genes are TRBV12-3 or TRBV12-4 and TRBJ1-2; TRBD1 is a possible D gene (5 bases). The V gene lost 3 bases and the J gene lost 1 base, with 6 bases spanning the gap. The CDR3 is 13 residues long. The CDR3 spells CASSLGLNYGYTF. The CDR3 DNA reads as TGTGCCAGCAGTTTGGGACTTAACTATGGCTACACCTTC.

The chain links TRBV12-3 or TRBV12-4 to TRBJ2-7; tentative D call: TRBD2 (6 bases). This CDR3 spans 12 amino acids. V was shortened by 6 bases and J by 6 bases, with 12 bases between the two germline ends. The CDR3 DNA is TGTGCCAGCAGCACGGGGGTTGCCGAGCAGTACGTC. This sequence encodes CASSTGVAEQYV.

This clone was seen a handful of times. This chain uses TRBV2 with TRBJ2-1, with TRBD2 matching over 8 bases. CDR1 is SNHLY, CDR2 FYNNEI, per germline. The CDR3 is 15 residues long. The V gene end was trimmed by 4 bases and the J gene end by 4 bases; junction bases not matched to a gene: 6. As DNA, the CDR3 is TGTGCCAGCAGTGCTTCTGCGGGGGGTTACAATGAGCAGTTCTTC. Protein: CASSASAGGYNEQFF.

The chain carries TRBV7-9 and TRBJ1-1, with D unresolved. Trimming cost V 5 bases and J 8 bases, with 15 bases left between them. The CDR3 totals 13 residues. The V gene's germline CDR1 is SEHNR and CDR2 FQNEAQ (reference sequence). CDR3 in amino acids: CASSQERVWEAFF. CDR3 sequence (DNA): TGTGCCAGCAGCCAAGAACGAGTTTGGGAAGCTTTCTTT.

V usage is TRBV2 and J usage is TRBJ2-4; a possible D gene is TRBD1 (6 bases). The CDR3 loop spans 13 amino acids. Trimming cost V 10 bases and J 7 bases, with 17 bases left between them. Germline V gives CDR1 SNHLY, CDR2 FYNNEI. CDR3 bases: TGTGCCACCCAACGAGGGGGAGACAACATTCAGTACTTC. Its protein product is CATQRGGDNIQYF.

This clone was recorded at least ten times. This chain joins TRBV2 and TRBJ1-2; TRBD1 aligns across 7 bases. CDR1 SNHLY and CDR2 FYNNEI come from the germline V gene. The J segment lost 6 bases and the V segment lost 5 bases, leaving 12 bases of the junction unmatched. The CDR3 is 15 residues long. CDR3 nucleotide sequence: TGTGCCAGCAGTATGCGACAGGGAACGAGGGATGGCTACACCTTC. Its translation is CASSMRQGTRDGYTF.

The chain joins TRBV6-1 to TRBJ1-5; D possibly corresponds to TRBD1 (5 bases). The germline V and J ends were trimmed by 3 bases and 7 bases, with 16 bases remaining between them. The V gene's germline CDR1 is MNHNS and CDR2 SASEGT. The CDR3 contains 15 residues. Written as DNA, the CDR3 is TGTGCCAGCAGTGATTATTCGGCAGGGTCCCAGCCCCAGCATTTT. Protein: CASSDYSAGSQPQHF.

The chain combines TRBV15 with TRBJ2-5; D is possibly TRBD2 (5 bases). The CDR3 has 13 residues. V was pared by 1 base and J by 5 bases, with 8 bases between. Germline V gives CDR1 LNHNV, CDR2 YYDKDF (reference sequence). The CDR3 DNA reads as TGTGCCACCAGCAGAGCCCGAGGGGAGACCCAGTACTTC. Translation gives CATSRARGETQYF.

This clone has more than one count but fewer than ten. The chain employs TRBV7-8 and TRBJ1-6, with a possible D match to TRBD1 (6 bases). CDR3 length equals 20 residues. Germline V gene lookup returns CDR1 SGHVS and CDR2 FQNEAQ. Deletions cut 4 bases from V and 10 bases from J, with 32 bases between. CDR3 sequence (DNA): TGTGCCAGCAGCTCCCGTAGACTCCCCGGGACAACTCCCGAACGGTCACCCCTCCACTTT. Amino acids: CASSSRRLPGTTPERSPLHF.

The gene calls are TRBV15 and TRBJ1-2; D call uncertain. The CDR3 totals 14 residues. V lost 4 bases and J lost 6, with 15 bases in between. Germline assignment: CDR1 LNHNV and CDR2 YYDKDF (reference sequence). CDR3 region: CATSKDDLGDGYTF. In DNA form, the CDR3 reads TGTGCCACCAGCAAAGATGACCTGGGAGATGGCTACACCTTC. The full variable domain, with the rest looked up from reference TRBV15 and TRBJ1-2, is DAMVIQNPRYQVTQFGKPVTLSCSQTLNHNVMYWYQQKSSQAPKLLFHYYDKDFNNEADTPDNFQSRRPNTSFCFLDIRSPGLGDTAMYLCATSKDDLGDGYTFGSGTRLTVV.

The chain carries TRBV7-3 and TRBJ2-2, with D possibly TRBD2 on 5 matching bases. With 3 bases removed from V and 0 bases from J, the gap between germline ends came to 5 bases. Germline V lookup: CDR1 SGHTA, CDR2 FQGTGA. The CDR3 runs 14 residues. The CDR3 DNA follows: TGTGCCAGCAGCTTGGGAGCGAACACCGGGGAGCTGTTTTTT. Translation gives CASSLGANTGELFF.

This CDR3 is CASSLAPGTGGETQYF. The CDR3 DNA sequence: TGCGCCAGCAGCTTGGCCCCTGGGACAGGTGGAGAGACCCAGTACTTC. This chain uses TRBV5-1 with TRBJ2-5; 8 bases are shared with TRBD1. Per germline, CDR1 SGHRS and CDR2 YFSETQ. This CDR3 is built from 16 residues. Trimming cost V 0 bases and J 4 bases; bases outside gene matches: 8.

The V call is TRBV5-4, the J call TRBJ1-2; possible D gene TRBD1, 6 bases. The CDR3 is 14 residues long. With 0 bases removed from V and 8 bases from J, the gap between germline ends came to 14 bases. Germline V gene sequence: CDR1 SGHNT, CDR2 YYREEE (reference sequence). The CDR3 bases are TGTGCCAGCAGCTTGGACAGGGTGTTCGGAGGCTACACCTTC. The encoded protein is CASSLDRVFGGYTF. Full variable domain (rest looked up from reference TRBV5-4 and TRBJ1-2): ETGVTQSPTHLIKTRGQQVTLRCSSQSGHNTVSWYQQALGQGPQFIFQYYREEENGRGNFPPRFSGLQFPNYSSELNVNALELDDSALYLCASSLDRVFGGYTFGSGTRLTVV.

This chain links TRBV19 with TRBJ2-2; D is unresolved. Germline lookup yields CDR1 LNHDA and CDR2 SQIVND (reference sequence). The ends were cut back, 3 bases at V and 6 bases at J, with 17 bases in the middle. The CDR3 extends over 16 amino acids. The CDR3 sequence is CASSIYPQNRAGELFF. The CDR3, as DNA: TGTGCCAGTAGTATTTACCCGCAAAACCGGGCCGGGGAGCTGTTTTTT.

As for this clone: Germline and junction disagree at one end, which may indicate a read error. The chain joins TRBV3-1 (or the pseudogene TRBV3-2) to TRBJ1-4, with D possibly being TRBD1 (6 bases). Germline loops: CDR1 LGHDT, CDR2 YNNKEL (reference sequence). The CDR3 has 14 amino acids. CDR3 DNA sequence: TGTGCCAGCAACCAAGGGGGAGAAGGTGAAAAACTGTTTTTT. This sequence encodes CASNQGGEGEKLFF.

This chain links TRBV7-9 with TRBJ2-2; D possibly corresponds to TRBD1 (6 bases). The CDR3 length is 15 residues. CDR1 is SEHNR and CDR2 is FQNEAQ in the germline V gene (reference sequence). The V end was cut by 5 bases, the J end by 1 base, with 11 bases between. The CDR3 loop is CASSPDRWNTGELFF. Written as DNA, the CDR3 is TGTGCCAGCAGCCCCGACAGGTGGAACACCGGGGAGCTGTTTTTT.

This clone was recorded only once. V gene TRBV9 combines with J gene TRBJ2-5; the D gene is possibly TRBD2 (6 bases). Germline V gene sequence: CDR1 SGDLS, CDR2 YYNGEE. Trimming stripped 1 base from V and 5 bases from J, with 15 bases between. CDR3 length equals 15 residues. The CDR3 DNA reads TGTGCCAGCAGCGTACTGAATACGGGGGTTGAGACCCAGTACTTC. Its protein is CASSVLNTGVETQYF.

In this sample, this clone turned up once. Here the CDR3 DNA reads TGTGCCAGCAGCGTAATAAGGGGCCGGTCTGAAGCTTTCTTT. This codes for CASSVIRGRSEAFF. This sequence joins TRBV11-2 and TRBJ1-1; possible D gene TRBD1, 5 bases. Per the germline V gene, CDR1 is SGHAT and CDR2 is FQNNGV. V was trimmed by 5 bases and J by 6 bases, leaving 16 bases between them. The CDR3 is made up of 14 amino acids. The whole variable domain, filled in from reference TRBV11-2 and TRBJ1-1, reads EAGVAQSPRYKIIEKRQSVAFWCNPISGHATLYWYQQILGQGPKLLIQFQNNGVVDDSQLPKDRFSAERLKGVDSTLKIQPAKLEDSAVYLCASSVIRGRSEAFFGQGTRLTVV.

This chain links TRBV7-9 with TRBJ1-3; the match to TRBD1 covers 7 bases. The CDR3 runs to 14 residues. Germline V lookup: CDR1 SEHNR, CDR2 FQNEAQ (reference sequence). J was trimmed by 11 bases and V by 1 base; bases with no gene match: 8. Written as DNA, the CDR3 is TGTGCCAGCAGCTTAGGGGACAGTCCTTTAGCCATATATTTT. Translated, it gives CASSLGDSPLAIYF.

The chain links TRBV9 to TRBJ2-3; D is possibly TRBD1 (5 bases). Germline V gives CDR1 SGDLS, CDR2 YYNGEE. V lost 6 bases, J lost 2 bases, and 13 bases lay in between. The CDR3 totals 14 residues. CDR3 protein: CASNLGALTDTQYF. The CDR3, as DNA: TGTGCCAGCAACCTAGGGGCCCTCACAGATACGCAGTATTTT. Full variable domain (outside the CDR3, taken from reference TRBV9 and TRBJ2-3): DSGVTQTPKHLITATGQRVTLRCSPRSGDLSVYWYQQSLDQGLQFLIQYYNGEERAKGNILERFSAQQFPDLHSELNLSSLELGDSALYFCASNLGALTDTQYFGPGTRLTVL.